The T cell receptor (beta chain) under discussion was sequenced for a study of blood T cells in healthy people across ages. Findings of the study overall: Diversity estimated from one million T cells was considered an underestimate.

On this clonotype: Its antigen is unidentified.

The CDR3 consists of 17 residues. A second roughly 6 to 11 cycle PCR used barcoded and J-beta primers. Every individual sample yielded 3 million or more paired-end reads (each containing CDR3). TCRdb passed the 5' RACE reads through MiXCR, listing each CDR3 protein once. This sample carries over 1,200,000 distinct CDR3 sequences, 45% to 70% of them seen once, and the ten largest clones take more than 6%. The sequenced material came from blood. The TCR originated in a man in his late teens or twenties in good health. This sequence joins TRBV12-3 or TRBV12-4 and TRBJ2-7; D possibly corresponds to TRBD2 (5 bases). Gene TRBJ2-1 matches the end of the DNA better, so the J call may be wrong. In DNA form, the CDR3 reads TGTGCCAGCAGCCACGGACTCCCAGGCAACCCATACAATGAGCAGTTCTTC. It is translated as CASSHGLPGNPYNEQFF.